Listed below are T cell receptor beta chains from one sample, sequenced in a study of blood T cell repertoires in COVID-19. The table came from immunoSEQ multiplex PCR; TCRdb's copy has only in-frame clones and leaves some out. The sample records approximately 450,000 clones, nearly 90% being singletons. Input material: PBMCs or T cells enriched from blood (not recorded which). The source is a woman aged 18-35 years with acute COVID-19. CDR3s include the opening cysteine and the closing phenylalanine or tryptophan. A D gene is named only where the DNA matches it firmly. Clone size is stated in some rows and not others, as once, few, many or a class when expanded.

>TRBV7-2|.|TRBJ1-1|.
CASSRRMNTEAFF
TGTGCCAGCAGCCGCAGAATGAACACTGAAGCTTTCTTT
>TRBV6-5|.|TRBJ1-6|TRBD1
CASRGQGSGRSPLHF
TGTGCCAGCAGAGGACAGGGGTCAGGCCGTTCACCCCTCCACTTT
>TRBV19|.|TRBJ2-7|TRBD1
CASSSGQAYYEQYF
TGTGCCAGTAGTTCCGGACAGGCCTACTACGAGCAGTACTTC
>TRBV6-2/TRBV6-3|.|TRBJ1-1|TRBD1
CASSTLRTGLHMNTEAFF
TGTGCCAGCAGTACTCTCCGGACAGGTCTCCACATGAACACTGAAGCTTTCTTT
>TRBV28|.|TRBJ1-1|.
CASTGVTEAFF
TGTGCCAGCACAGGGGTTACTGAAGCTTTCTTT
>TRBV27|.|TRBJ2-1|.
CASRAPAGEQFF
TGTGCCAGCAGGGCCCCCGCGGGTGAGCAGTTCTTC
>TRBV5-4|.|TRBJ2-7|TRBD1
CASSPGTGAYEQYF
TGTGCCAGCAGCCCCGGGACAGGGGCCTACGAGCAGTACTTC
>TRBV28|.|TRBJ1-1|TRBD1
CASSFGAGGSRGEAFF
TGTGCCAGCAGTTTTGGGGCAGGGGGCAGTAGGGGTGAAGCTTTCTTT
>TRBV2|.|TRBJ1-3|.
CASSDGEYSGNTIYF
TGTGCCAGCAGTGATGGGGAGTACTCTGGAAACACCATATATTTT
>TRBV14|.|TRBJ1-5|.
CASSLYSNQPQHF
TGTGCCAGCAGCCTATATAGCAATCAGCCCCAGCATTTT
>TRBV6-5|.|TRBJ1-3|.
CASHRNRGNTIYF
TGTGCCAGCCATAGAAACAGGGGAAACACCATATATTTT
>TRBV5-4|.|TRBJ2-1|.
CASSLGGDEQFF
TGTGCCAGCAGCTTGGGGGGCGATGAGCAGTTCTTC
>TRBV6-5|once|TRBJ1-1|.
CASGGTVQNTEAFF
TGTGCCAGCGGCGGGACGGTCCAGAACACTGAAGCTTTCTTT
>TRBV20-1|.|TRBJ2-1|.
CSAREYEQFF
TGCAGTGCGCGCGAATATGAGCAGTTCTTC
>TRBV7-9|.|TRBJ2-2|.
CASSLPVGELFF
TGTGCCAGCAGCCTCCCGGTTGGGGAGCTGTTTTTT
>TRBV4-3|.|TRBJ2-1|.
CASSQELRGGGRYNEQFF
TGCGCCAGCAGCCAAGAACTAAGAGGGGGAGGGCGATACAATGAGCAGTTCTTC
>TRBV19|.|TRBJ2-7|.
CASNSGGVYEQYF
TGTGCCAGTAATAGCGGAGGGGTCTACGAGCAGTACTTC
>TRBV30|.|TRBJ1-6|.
CAWSLGARSPLHF
TGTGCCTGGAGTTTAGGGGCTCGTTCACCCCTCCACTTT
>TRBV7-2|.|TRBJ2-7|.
CASSLAGTGISTAQYF
TGTGCCAGCAGCTTAGCCGGGACTGGAATTTCTACGGCGCAGTACTTC
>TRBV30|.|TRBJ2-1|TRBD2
CAWSFTSGVYNEQFF
TGTGCCTGGAGTTTTACTAGCGGGGTCTACAATGAGCAGTTCTTC
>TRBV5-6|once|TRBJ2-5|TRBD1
CASSFQGAGETQYF
TGTGCCAGCAGCTTTCAGGGGGCAGGGGAGACCCAGTACTTC
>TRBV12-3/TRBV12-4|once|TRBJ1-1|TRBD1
CASSLLTGVAFF
TGTGCCAGCAGTTTACTGACAGGGGTAGCTTTCTTT
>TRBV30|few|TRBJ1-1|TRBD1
CAWTIWHRGKNTEAFF
TGTGCCTGGACGATTTGGCACAGGGGAAAGAACACTGAAGCTTTCTTT
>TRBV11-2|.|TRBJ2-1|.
CASSTIQGLYEYNEQFF
TGTGCCAGCAGCACAATACAGGGATTATACGAGTACAATGAGCAGTTCTTC
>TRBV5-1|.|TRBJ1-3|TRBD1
CASSPDDRVRSGNTIYF
TGCGCCAGCAGCCCGGACGACAGGGTCCGCTCTGGAAACACCATATATTTT
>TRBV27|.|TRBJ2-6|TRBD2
CASSRGGGANVLTF
TGTGCCAGCAGTCGCGGGGGTGGGGCCAACGTCCTGACTTTC
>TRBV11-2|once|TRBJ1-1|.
CASRGALNTEAFF
TGTGCCAGCAGGGGGGCTTTGAACACTGAAGCTTTCTTT
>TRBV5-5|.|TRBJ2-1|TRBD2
CASSLTSGSLNEQFF
TGTGCCAGCAGCTTGACTAGCGGGAGTCTCAATGAGCAGTTCTTC
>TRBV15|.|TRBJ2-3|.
CATSRGTFTLSDTQYF
TGTGCCACCAGTCGGGGGACGTTCACCCTATCAGATACGCAGTATTTT
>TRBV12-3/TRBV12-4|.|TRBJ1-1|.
CATPEGGAEAFF
TGTGCCACCCCAGAAGGGGGGGCTGAAGCTTTCTTT
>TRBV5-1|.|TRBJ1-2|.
CASSHNYGYTF
TGCGCCAGCAGTCATAACTATGGCTACACCTTC
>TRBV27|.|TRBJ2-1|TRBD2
CASSYSGRGLDEQFF
TGTGCCAGCAGTTACAGCGGGAGGGGGCTGGATGAGCAGTTCTTC
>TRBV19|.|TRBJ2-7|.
CASSMVGGYEQYF
TGTGCCAGTAGTATGGTTGGAGGCTACGAGCAGTACTTC
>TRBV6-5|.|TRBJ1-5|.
CASSPTRVASQPQHF
TGTGCCAGCAGCCCCACTAGGGTTGCCAGTCAGCCCCAGCATTTT